The 22 T cell receptor beta chains listed next were all sequenced from one sample in a study of cytomegalovirus exposure and HLA in healthy donors. The method was immunoSEQ multiplex PCR; TCRdb's version includes in-frame clones alone and lacks a portion of them. The sample holds some 76,000 clones, over 85% seen once. Sequencing was done on a sample of PBMCs. These receptors originate from a woman aged 18-35 years in good health and CMV-seronegative.

J is TRBJ1-5 and V is TRBV10-3, with a tentative D call TRBD1 (6 bases). The V end lost 2 bases, the J end lost 1 base, and 6 bases lay between the germline ends. The CDR3 is 14 amino acids. Germline lookup yields CDR1 ENHRY and CDR2 SYGVKD. This CDR3 is CAISEGGSNQPQHF. The CDR3 nucleotides read TGTGCCATCAGTGAGGGGGGCAGCAATCAGCCCCAGCATTTT.

The chain couples TRBV19 to TRBJ1-3; D possibly corresponds to TRBD1 (6 bases). V lost 8 bases and J lost 0, with 14 bases in between. Germline V gene sequence: CDR1 LNHDA, CDR2 SQIVND (reference sequence). The CDR3 loop spans 15 amino acids. This chain's CDR3 is CASRNGQHSGNTIYF. The CDR3 coding sequence is TGTGCCAGTCGTAACGGACAGCACTCTGGAAACACCATATATTTT.

The CDR3 nucleotides read TGTGCCAGCAGCTCGGCCGGGACAGGGGGTTTGGCCTACAATGAGCAGTTCTTC. Protein product: CASSSAGTGGLAYNEQFF. The J gene is TRBJ2-1, the V gene TRBV11-2; 11 bases align to TRBD1. CDR1 is SGHAT, CDR2 FQNNGV, per germline. This CDR3 has 18 residues. The junction had 10 bases not matched to a gene; V was cut back by 4 bases and J by 2 bases.

The V and J genes are TRBV4-1 and TRBJ2-1; perhaps TRBD1 as D (6 bases). CDR1 and CDR2 (germline): MGHRA, YSYEKL. CDR3 length: 14 amino acids. Trimming cost V 1 base and J 7 bases, with 11 bases left between them. CDR3 nucleotides: TGCGCCAGCAGCCAAGGTACAGGGTTGAATGAGCAGTTCTTC. This encodes CASSQGTGLNEQFF.

This sequence joins TRBV27 and TRBJ1-2; unclear D gene. The CDR3 runs to 13 residues. The germline gives CDR1 MNHEY, CDR2 SMNVEV (reference sequence). V gave up 4 bases and J gave up 1 base, with 7 bases separating them. The CDR3, as DNA: TGTGCCAGCAGTTGGTCTAATAACTATGGCTACACCTTC. The encoded protein is CASSWSNNYGYTF.

The V gene is TRBV7-2, the J gene TRBJ2-7; D perhaps matches TRBD1 (6 bases). The CDR3 has 15 amino acids. Trimming left V 0 bases short and J 2 bases short, with 11 bases between. Germline assignment: CDR1 SGHTA and CDR2 FQGNSA. CDR3 protein: CASSLAGQGPYEQYF. CDR3 bases: TGTGCCAGCAGCTTAGCTGGGCAGGGGCCCTACGAGCAGTACTTC.

This chain joins TRBV9 and TRBJ2-3; a possible D gene is TRBD2 (5 bases). The germline V gene encodes CDR1 SGDLS and CDR2 YYNGEE. Deletions cut 4 bases from V and 0 bases from J, with 12 bases between. The CDR3 is 15 amino acids. CDR3 sequence (DNA): TGTGCCAGCAGCCCCATAGGCGGGAGCACAGATACGCAGTATTTT. Protein sequence: CASSPIGGSTDTQYF.

The CDR3 loop is CASTLDRNNEQFF. The DNA of the CDR3 is TGTGCCAGCACCCTGGACAGAAACAATGAGCAGTTCTTC. The chain carries TRBV2 and TRBJ2-1, with TRBD1 as a possible D gene (6 bases). Germline V gene sequence: CDR1 SNHLY, CDR2 FYNNEI. V lost 7 bases to trimming and J lost 5 bases, with 12 bases between them. The CDR3 is made up of 13 amino acids.

The J gene is TRBJ2-1, the V gene TRBV28; a weak D match, TRBD1 (6 bases). The CDR3 is 14 amino acids. V lost 6 bases and J lost 7, with 16 bases in between. Germline V gene lookup returns CDR1 MDHEN and CDR2 SYDVKM. In nucleotides, the CDR3 is TGTGCCAGCAGAACAGGGCAGGGTTGGAATGAGCAGTTCTTC. This encodes CASRTGQGWNEQFF.

The chain is built from TRBV27 and TRBJ1-6; D remains ambiguous. The V gene's germline CDR1 is MNHEY and CDR2 SMNVEV (reference sequence). The V end lost 8 bases, the J end lost 0 bases, and 5 bases lay between the germline ends. This CDR3 region has 13 residues. CDR3 residues: CASASSYNSPLHF. As DNA, the CDR3 is TGTGCCAGCGCGAGCTCCTATAATTCACCCCTCCACTTT.

The rearrangement links TRBV2 to TRBJ2-7; 10 bases line up with TRBD2. The CDR3 contains 14 residues. The V gene's germline CDR1 is SNHLY and CDR2 FYNNEI. V dropped 9 bases and J dropped 6; count of bases not matched to a gene: 11. In nucleotides, the CDR3 is TGTGCCAGTTTTCCAGGACTAGCGGCATCCGAGCAGTACTTC. It specifies CASFPGLAASEQYF.

This clone has a count of ten or more. The rearrangement uses TRBV6-5 and TRBJ1-6; D remains ambiguous. CDR1 and CDR2 (germline): MNHEY, SVGAGI. The germline V and J ends were trimmed by 2 bases and 5 bases, with 7 bases remaining between them. The CDR3 runs to 14 residues. The CDR3 nucleotides read TGTGCCAGCAGTTACCGGGGAGATAATTCACCCCTCCACTTT. This sequence encodes CASSYRGDNSPLHF.

V is TRBV28 and J is TRBJ2-3, with 7 bases lining up with TRBD2. The CDR3 spans 14 residues. Germline loops: CDR1 MDHEN, CDR2 SYDVKM. Trimming at V came to 5 bases and at J to 4 bases, leaving 6 bases not matched to a gene. CDR3 loop: CASSLSGSADTQYF. The CDR3 nucleotides are TGTGCCAGCAGTCTTAGCGGGTCCGCAGATACGCAGTATTTT.

This rearrangement joins TRBV6-6 to TRBJ1-3; weak D call: TRBD1 (5 bases). The CDR3 runs 15 residues. V was pared by 5 bases and J by 0 bases, with 11 bases between. Looked up from germline, CDR1 is MNHNY and CDR2 is SVGAGI (reference sequence). The CDR3 is CASSRDGSSGNTIYF. CDR3 in DNA: TGTGCCAGCAGTCGGGACGGGAGCTCTGGAAACACCATATATTTT.

DNA of the CDR3: TGTGCCAGCAAAAGGACAGGGGTGAACACAAATGAAAAACTGTTTTTT. Its translation is CASKRTGVNTNEKLFF. The chain recombines TRBV2 with TRBJ1-4, with TRBD1 matching over 9 bases. Germline V CDR1 and CDR2: SNHLY, FYNNEI. The J segment lost 5 bases and the V segment lost 7 bases, leaving 11 bases of the junction unmatched. This CDR3 has 16 amino acids.

This clone was counted a single time. The V and J genes are TRBV10-3 and TRBJ2-2, with 9 bases identical to TRBD1. This CDR3 contains 17 residues. V shed 0 bases and J 2 bases; nucleotides not matched to a gene: 4. Looked up from germline, CDR1 is ENHRY and CDR2 is SYGVKD. CDR3 DNA sequence: TGTGCCATCAGTGAGTCGCGGACAGGGGTCAACACCGGGGAGCTGTTTTTT. Translation: CAISESRTGVNTGELFF.

The chain has TRBV14 and TRBJ2-5; TRBD2 might be the D (5 bases). The germline V gene has CDR1 SGHDN and CDR2 FVKESK. V was trimmed by 2 bases and J by 5 bases, leaving 18 bases between them. The CDR3 length is 16 residues. The CDR3: CASSQLAGATGETQYF. Written as DNA, the CDR3 is TGTGCCAGCAGCCAACTGGCCGGAGCGACGGGGGAGACCCAGTACTTC.

The chain has TRBV5-4 and TRBJ2-1; the D gene is possibly TRBD2 (6 bases). Trimming shortened V by 2 bases and J by 2 bases, and 11 bases separated the two germline ends. The CDR3 covers 15 residues. Germline V gene sequence: CDR1 SGHNT, CDR2 YYREEE (reference sequence). CDR3 nucleotides: TGTGCCAGCAGCTTCGGGGGAAAAACCTACAATGAGCAGTTCTTC. Protein product: CASSFGGKTYNEQFF.

A single count supports this clone. This chain uses TRBV5-6 with TRBJ2-6; perhaps TRBD1 as D (6 bases). There are 18 residues in the CDR3. Trimming removed 1 base at V and 0 bases at J, with 14 bases between. Germline CDR1 reads SGHDT; CDR2 reads YYEEEE. CDR3 nucleotides: TGTGCCAGCAGCTTGTACGGACAGCCCATCTCTGGGGCCAACGTCCTGACTTTC. Its protein is CASSLYGQPISGANVLTF.

The chain employs TRBV11-2 and TRBJ1-2; weak D call: TRBD1 (6 bases). Trimming left V 5 bases short and J 4 bases short, with 14 bases between. The germline V gene encodes CDR1 SGHAT and CDR2 FQNNGV. The CDR3 runs to 14 residues. The CDR3 loop reads CASSHPQGTYGYTF. In nucleotides, the CDR3 is TGTGCCAGCAGCCACCCCCAGGGGACCTATGGCTACACCTTC.

This clone showed up just once. Here the CDR3 reads CASSPNQGAVSYNEQFF. CDR3 DNA: TGTGCCAGCAGCCCTAATCAGGGGGCGGTAAGTTACAATGAGCAGTTCTTC. The V call is TRBV9, the J call TRBJ2-1, with 8 bases matching TRBD1. V lost 4 bases and J lost 4; bases outside the gene matches: 13. This CDR3 is 17 amino acids long. Germline-derived CDR1 and CDR2 are SGDLS and YYNGEE. Full variable domain (remainder filled in from reference TRBV9 and TRBJ2-1): DSGVTQTPKHLITATGQRVTLRCSPRSGDLSVYWYQQSLDQGLQFLIQYYNGEERAKGNILERFSAQQFPDLHSELNLSSLELGDSALYFCASSPNQGAVSYNEQFFGPGTRLTVL.

This clone was seen a few times. This chain connects TRBV5-1 to TRBJ2-4, with TRBD1 matching over 7 bases. The CDR3 runs 14 residues. J lost 7 bases, V lost 6 bases, and 10 bases had no gene match. Germline V gene data show CDR1 as SGHRS and CDR2 as YFSETQ. CDR3 sequence: CASTEGQEGNIQYF. The CDR3 DNA is TGCGCCAGCACTGAAGGACAGGAAGGGAACATTCAGTACTTC. The whole variable domain, remainder taken from reference TRBV5-1 and TRBJ2-4, is KAGVTQTPRYLIKTRGQQVTLSCSPISGHRSVSWYQQTPGQGLQFLFEYFSETQRNKGNFPGRFSGRQFSNSRSEMNVSTLELGDSALYLCASTEGQEGNIQYFGAGTRLSVL.